The source of this T cell receptor beta chain is a study of OX40 agonist ivuxolimab in advanced cancers. Looking at the study overall: Ivuxolimab, which targeted the costimulatory receptor OX40 (CD134), was an agonistic, fully human IgG2 monoclonal antibody. Intravenous ivuxolimab was administered to patients every 2 weeks at six dose levels: 0.01, 0.1, 0.3, 1.5, 3 and 10 mg/kg. Of the approximately 50 dose-escalation patients, hepatocellular carcinoma was present in around 19, melanoma in approximately 15, renal cell carcinoma in 9 and head and neck cancer in 9. The dose-escalation cohort was 82.7% male with a mean age of approximately 59 years, ranging from about 20 to 80. Patients were allowed to have had prior anti-PD-1, anti-PD-L1 or anti-CTLA-4 therapy, and more than 35% of the dose-escalation patients had been treated with checkpoint inhibitors. Partial responses occurred in three dose-escalation patients: two with cutaneous melanoma and one with hepatocellular carcinoma. Peripheral TCRbeta sequencing aimed to test whether ivuxolimab altered TCR sequence diversity and caused clonal T-cell expansion. The paper describes the monotherapy dose-escalation part (N of about 50 patients) of the phase I trial of ivuxolimab.

Results and caveats for the whole study, not just this receptor: Low levels of normalized T-cell clonal expansion were also seen in some patients who did not respond. The antigen specificity of the peripheral T cells that underwent clonal expansion was not determined. On average, CD8+ T cells showed more expanded clones than CD4+ T cells after ivuxolimab. Partial responders in the 0.1-3.0 mg/kg groups had among the lowest normalized peripheral clonal expansion, especially among CD8+ T cells. At doses of 0.1 to 3.0 mg/kg, clonal expansion of both CD4+ and CD8+ T cells in blood was seen between baseline and week 6.

To sequence the TCRbeta CDR3 region, genomic DNA was isolated from the sorted cells. TCRbeta CDR3 regions were sequenced using the immunoSEQ Assay. This is the immuneACCESS table as TCRdb keeps it, with only in-frame sequences that have V and J called. A part of the clones is gone; compared with another copy, unresolved V genes explain less than half, and the rest is unexplained. A total of 60,000 to 90,000 clones appear in this sample, approximately 84% of them only once. The top ten clonotypes cover approximately 0.44% of the sample. Patients with autoimmune disease history or receiving systemic immunosuppression were excluded from the trial. Peripheral blood for TCR sequencing was collected from all dose cohorts at baseline, on cycle 4 day 1, and on cycle 7 day 1. Samples were obtained from an open-label, multicenter, first-in-human phase I dose-escalation trial of ivuxolimab. Adults with locally advanced or metastatic melanoma, renal cell carcinoma, hepatocellular carcinoma or head and neck squamous cell carcinoma were enrolled in the trial. Before TCR sequencing, CD4+ T cells and CD8+ T cells from peripheral blood were sorted into separate populations.

Points on this clone: Its antigen is unknown. No qualities accompany the bases; no much larger clone lies one base away.

This clonotype originated in an adult with an advanced solid tumor such as melanoma, head and neck, liver or kidney cancer. This sample comprised CD4+ or CD8+ T cells sorted from blood, obtained in a trial of the OX40 agonist ivuxolimab.

DNA sequence: TGTGCCAGCAGGGCAGGGCCGGGCGCTTTCTTT. Its protein is CASRAGPGAFF. The V gene is TRBV21-1 and the J gene is TRBJ1-1; TRBD1 was called by the table and not checked on the DNA. TRBV21-1 is a listed pseudogene. From the cysteine through the phenylalanine, the CDR3 covers 11 amino acids. CDR3 DNA only is kept here, 33 bases in frame from base 1.